This TCR beta chain derives from a study of CD8 T cells in ankylosing spondylitis. Findings and limits, study-wide: Relatively scarce in peripheral blood, disease-linked clones were CD8+. Earlier literature documents some of the motif variants in reactive arthritis synovial fluid and blood. As reported, disease-linked clones showed significant enrichment in matched ankylosing spondylitis synovial fluid.

This clonotype was detected ten times or more. The antigen is not known. Germline V lookup: CDR1 SGDLS, CDR2 YYNGEE. This CDR3 is built from 17 residues. The V end lost 7 bases, the J end lost 9 bases, and 28 bases lay between the germline ends. Quantitative 5'-RACE was performed with molecular barcodes, and it yielded the TCR beta libraries. TCRdb processed the 5' RACE reads anew with MiXCR; each CDR3 protein has one entry. The sample carries 130,000 or so distinct CDR3 sequences, about 6.5% recorded once. This sequence originates from a male donor with ankylosing spondylitis or in good health (not recorded which). The chain uses TRBV9 and TRBJ2-2; D is perhaps TRBD1 or TRBD2 (5 bases each). Source material: blood, either unsorted or a sorted T cell fraction (not recorded which). CDR3 sequence (DNA): TGTGCCAGCGGCACACCCCAGGGACCGACGTTTGATTGGGAGCTGTTTTTT. Residues: CASGTPQGPTFDWELFF.